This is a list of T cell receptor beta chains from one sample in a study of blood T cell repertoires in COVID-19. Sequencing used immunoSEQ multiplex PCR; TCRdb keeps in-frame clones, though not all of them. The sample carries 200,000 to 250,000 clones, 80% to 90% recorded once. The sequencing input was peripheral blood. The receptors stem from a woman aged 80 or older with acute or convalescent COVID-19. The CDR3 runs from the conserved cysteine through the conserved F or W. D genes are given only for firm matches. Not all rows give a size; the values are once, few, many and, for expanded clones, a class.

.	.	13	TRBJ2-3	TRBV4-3	TGCGCCAGCAGTATACAGTTAACAGATACGCAGTATTTT	CASSIQLTDTQYF
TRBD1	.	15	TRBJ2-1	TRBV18	TGTGCCAGCTCACCAGAGACAGGGGCGGACAATGAGCAGTTCTTC	CASSPETGADNEQFF
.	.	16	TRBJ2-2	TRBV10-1	TGCGCCAGCAGTGAGAAAGGGGCAGGGGACGGCGGGGAGCTGTTTTTT	CASSEKGAGDGGELFF
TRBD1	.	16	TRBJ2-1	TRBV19	TGTGCCAGTAGTATCTCCGGGACAGGGGGCAGGAATGAGCAGTTCTTC	CASSISGTGGRNEQFF
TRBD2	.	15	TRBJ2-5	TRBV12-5	TGTGCTAGTGGGGCCGGGACTAGCGGGCAAGAGACCCAGTACTTC	CASGAGTSGQETQYF
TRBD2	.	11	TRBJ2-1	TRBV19	TGTGCCAGTAGTACCCTAGCGGGGCAGTTCTTC	CASSTLAGQFF
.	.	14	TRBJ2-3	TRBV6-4	TGTGCCAGCAGCGTAAGCGGTGGCACAGATACGCAGTATTTT	CASSVSGGTDTQYF
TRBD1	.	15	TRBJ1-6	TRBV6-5	TGTGCCACCATTATGACAGGGTCCTATAATTCACCCCTCCACTTT	CATIMTGSYNSPLHF
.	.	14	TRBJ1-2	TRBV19	TGTGCCAGTAGTATAATTCAGGGTTCAGATGGCTACACCTTC	CASSIIQGSDGYTF
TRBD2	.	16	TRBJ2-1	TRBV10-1	TGCGCCAGCAGTGAGTGGGGACTAGCGGGAGACAATGAGCAGTTCTTC	CASSEWGLAGDNEQFF
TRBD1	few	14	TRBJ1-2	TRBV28	TGTGCCAGCAGGCCACAGACAGGGTTCCATGGCTACACCTTC	CASRPQTGFHGYTF
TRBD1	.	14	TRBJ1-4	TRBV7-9	TGTGCCAGCAGTTTTACAGGGGTGGGTGAAAAACTGTTTTTT	CASSFTGVGEKLFF
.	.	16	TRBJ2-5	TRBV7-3	TGTGCCAGCAGCTTAGGCGGGACTGGAATCCAAGAGACCCAGTACTTC	CASSLGGTGIQETQYF
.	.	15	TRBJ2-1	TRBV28	TGTGCCAGCAGTCGACTCGGGGCGGGATACAATGAGCAGTTCTTC	CASSRLGAGYNEQFF
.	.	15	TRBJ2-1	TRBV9	TGTGCCAGCAGCGCAGACTTAGGGGCCTACAATGAGCAGTTCTTC	CASSADLGAYNEQFF
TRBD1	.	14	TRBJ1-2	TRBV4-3	TGCGCCAGCAGCCAAGAGGGCAGGGGGTATGGCTACACCTTC	CASSQEGRGYGYTF
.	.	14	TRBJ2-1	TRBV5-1	TGCGCCAGCAGCTTGGCCTCAGGGCCCGATGAGCAGTTCTTC	CASSLASGPDEQFF
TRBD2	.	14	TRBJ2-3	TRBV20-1	TGCAGTGCTAGTACTAGCGGGGCCACAGATACGCAGTATTTT	CSASTSGATDTQYF
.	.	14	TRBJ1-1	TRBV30	TGTGCCTGGAGTGTAACAGTCCTTAACACTGAAGCTTTCTTT	CAWSVTVLNTEAFF
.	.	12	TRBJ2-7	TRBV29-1	TGCAGCGCAAGGACAGCTTCCTACGAGCAGTACTTC	CSARTASYEQYF
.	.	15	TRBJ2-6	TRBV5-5	TGTGCCAGCAGCTTTGACGGGTCGCGGGCCAACGTCCTGACTTTC	CASSFDGSRANVLTF
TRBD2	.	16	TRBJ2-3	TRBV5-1	TGCGCCAGCAGCCGGTTGGCTAGCGGGGGTATGGATACGCAGTATTTT	CASSRLASGGMDTQYF
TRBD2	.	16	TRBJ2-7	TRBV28	TGTGCCAGCAGTCCGGGACTAGGCCGCTCTCCCTACGAGCAGTACTTC	CASSPGLGRSPYEQYF
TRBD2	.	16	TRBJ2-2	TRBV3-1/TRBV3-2	TGTGCCAGCCGCACTAGCGGATTGATGAACACCGGGGAGCTGTTTTTT	CASRTSGLMNTGELFF
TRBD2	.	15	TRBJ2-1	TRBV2	TGTGCCAGCAGCCGTGAGCGGGACTCCTACAATGAGCAGTTCTTC	CASSRERDSYNEQFF
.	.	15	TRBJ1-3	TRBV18	TGTGCCAGCTCACTAACGGAGAGCTCTGGAAACACCATATATTTT	CASSLTESSGNTIYF
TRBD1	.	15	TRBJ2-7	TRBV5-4	TGTGCCAGCAGCTTGGGGGGACAGGGGGTGTACGAGCAGTACTTC	CASSLGGQGVYEQYF
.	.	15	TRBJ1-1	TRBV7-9	TGTGCCAGCAGCTTACTCAATTATGGGAGCACTGAAGCTTTCTTT	CASSLLNYGSTEAFF
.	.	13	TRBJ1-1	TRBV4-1	TGCGCCAGCAGCCAAGACTGGCAGGTCGAAGCTTTCTTT	CASSQDWQVEAFF
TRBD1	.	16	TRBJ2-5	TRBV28	TGTGCCAGCAGTTTGACAGGGGGCGCGGGCCAAGAGACCCAGTACTTC	CASSLTGGAGQETQYF